The rows below give T cell receptor beta chains drawn from one sample of a study of blood T cells in healthy people across ages. Each CDR3 protein gets one entry after TCRdb re-called the 5' RACE reads with MiXCR. The sample holds 850,000 or so distinct CDR3 sequences, about 30% seen once. The sequenced material came from blood. The origin of the receptors is a woman of 80 years or more in good health. The CDR3 runs from the conserved cysteine through the conserved F or W. The D gene is left open where the match is weak. Clone size, where shown, is once, few, many, or a class for clones that have expanded.

D: NA; J: TRBJ1-2; V: TRBV7-9; size: NA; DNA: TGTGCCAGCTCACTTACGGTCTCTAACTATGGCTACACCTTC; CDR3: CASSLTVSNYGYTF
D: NA; J: TRBJ2-1; V: TRBV5-5; size: many; DNA: TGTGCCAGCAGCCAGGGGGGGGGGCTCTACAATGAGCAGTTCTTC; CDR3: CASSQGGGLYNEQFF
D: TRBD1; J: TRBJ2-3; V: TRBV20-1; size: many; DNA: TGCAGTGCTAGGCGGGACAGGGTGGGGACAGATACGCAGTATTTT; CDR3: CSARRDRVGTDTQYF
D: NA; J: TRBJ1-1; V: TRBV4-1; size: NA; DNA: TGCGCCAGCAGCCAAGCGGACAGATTGAACACTGAAGCTTTCTTT; CDR3: CASSQADRLNTEAFF
D: TRBD1; J: TRBJ2-3; V: TRBV24-1; size: many; DNA: TGTGCCACCAGTGAGGCCGGGACAGGGGTCGGGGATACGCAGTATTTT; CDR3: CATSEAGTGVGDTQYF
D: NA; J: TRBJ2-5; V: TRBV7-7; size: many; DNA: TGTGCTAGCAGCTTAGGGTCTAGTGGGATTGAGACCCAGTACTTC; CDR3: CASSLGSSGIETQYF
D: NA; J: TRBJ2-5; V: TRBV5-1; size: many; DNA: TGCGCCAGCAGCCCCTGGGGGCACCAAGAGACCCAGTACTTC; CDR3: CASSPWGHQETQYF
D: NA; J: TRBJ2-7; V: TRBV20-1; size: many; DNA: TGCAGTGCTAGAGAAGGACTCGGCTACGAGCAGTACTTC; CDR3: CSAREGLGYEQYF
D: NA; J: TRBJ2-3; V: TRBV12-3/TRBV12-4; size: many; DNA: TGTGCCAGTACCGTCGGAACAGATGCGCAGTATTTT; CDR3: CASTVGTDAQYF
D: NA; J: TRBJ2-7; V: TRBV6-2/TRBV6-3; size: many; DNA: TGTGCCAGCAGCCAAGCCTTGACTAGGGACGAGCAGTACTTC; CDR3: CASSQALTRDEQYF
D: NA; J: TRBJ2-3; V: TRBV5-1; size: many; DNA: TGCGCCAGCAGCACAGGACAAGTCGATACGCAGTATTTT; CDR3: CASSTGQVDTQYF
D: TRBD2; J: TRBJ2-3; V: TRBV24-1; size: many; DNA: TGTGCCACCAGTCCTAGCGGGATCACAGATACGCAGTATTTT; CDR3: CATSPSGITDTQYF
D: NA; J: TRBJ1-5; V: TRBV7-2; size: few; DNA: TGTGCCAGCAGCTTGGGGGTCTTTAGCAATCAGCCCCAGCATTTT; CDR3: CASSLGVFSNQPQHF
D: NA; J: TRBJ2-3; V: TRBV12-3/TRBV12-4; size: few; DNA: TGTGCCAGCAGTTTCATTGGAAGGACTAGCACAGATACGCAGTATTTT; CDR3: CASSFIGRTSTDTQYF
D: TRBD2; J: TRBJ2-5; V: TRBV20-1; size: once; DNA: TGCAGTGCTAGAGATTGGCGTAGCGGGAGGGAGACCCAGTACTTC; CDR3: CSARDWRSGRETQYF
D: NA; J: TRBJ2-1; V: TRBV7-2; size: many; DNA: TGTGCCAGCAGCGCCGGGGTTAGGAGTGAGCAGTTCTTC; CDR3: CASSAGVRSEQFF
D: NA; J: TRBJ1-6; V: TRBV20-1; size: many; DNA: TGCAGTACCCCCCTTGGGGGCGGCTTCTATAATTCACCCCTCCACTTT; CDR3: CSTPLGGGFYNSPLHF